The present TCR beta chain was sequenced within a study of blood T cell repertoires in COVID-19 (dated by TCRdb to the early 2020s). As for the study more broadly: Collaborator samples came from the United States, Italy and Spain and covered acute and convalescent phases of COVID-19. The material from the prospective study consisted of cDNA or gDNA derived from T cells, B-cell-depleted T cells, or PBMCs. The dataset comprised deeply sampled blood TCRbeta repertoires from subjects exposed to, actively infected with, or recovered from COVID-19. The repertoires were made available in a free public database intended to serve as a resource for research on the immune response to SARS-CoV-2. The samples were drawn from the first 160 participants of the ongoing ImmuneRACE study and from under 1,500 subjects provided by 6 global collaborators. The sample metadata nearly always contained a de-identified subject ID, COVID-19 status, age in years and sex. Where available, HLA class I and class II types were taken from metadata supplied by the sample provider and were not determined by assay-based typing. The investigation overall reported the following: The quantity of clinical and demographic metadata differed by source and by participant and was supplied without curation.

The germline V and J ends show losses of 4 bases and 4 bases respectively, and no gene match explains 7 bases of the junction. Measured from the cysteine to the phenylalanine, the CDR3 is 16 residues long. CDR3 DNA only is kept here, 48 bases in frame from base 1. The germline V gene gives CDR1 as MGHRA and CDR2 as YSYEKL. TCRbeta CDR3 regions were amplified from genomic DNA by means of the immunoSEQ Assay, a bias-controlled multiplex PCR. Concerning the study's data processing: Nucleated cell counts per sample were estimated from amplification of reference gene primers within the assay. Sequence reads were collapsed and filtered to measure the absolute abundance of every unique TCRbeta CDR3 rearrangement. For each sample, productive Simpson clonality was calculated as the square root of Simpson's diversity index across productive rearrangements. The immuneACCESS repertoire file appears here via TCRdb, limited to in-frame rearrangements. These files lack a portion of the clones; in checked studies, under half of the deficit traces to unresolved V genes, and the cause of the others is not known. V, J and clone size reflect that table, while D and trimming were determined from the DNA. Present in this sample are approximately 260,000 clones, nearly 90% of which were seen just once. The biggest ten clones account for roughly 4.8% of the sample.

Samples from volunteer blood donors who had recovered from COVID-19 were contributed by a second Seattle source. The collaborating institutions used their own protocols to collect whole blood in K2EDTA tubes. For TCRbeta analysis, collaborators shipped samples in one of three forms: frozen whole blood, isolated PBMCs, or DNA extracted from either of those sample types. Points on this clone: What antigen it recognizes has not been identified. No qualities accompany the bases; no much larger clone lies one base away.

The V and J genes are TRBV4-1 and TRBJ1-1, with 12 middle bases fitting TRBD1. The receptor's source is a woman in her 40s who had recovered from COVID-19. The sample consisted of peripheral blood. The base sequence is TGCGCCAGCAGCCCGGGACAGGGGGCTTGGGGCACTGAAGCTTTCTTT. The encoded protein is CASSPGQGAWGTEAFF.